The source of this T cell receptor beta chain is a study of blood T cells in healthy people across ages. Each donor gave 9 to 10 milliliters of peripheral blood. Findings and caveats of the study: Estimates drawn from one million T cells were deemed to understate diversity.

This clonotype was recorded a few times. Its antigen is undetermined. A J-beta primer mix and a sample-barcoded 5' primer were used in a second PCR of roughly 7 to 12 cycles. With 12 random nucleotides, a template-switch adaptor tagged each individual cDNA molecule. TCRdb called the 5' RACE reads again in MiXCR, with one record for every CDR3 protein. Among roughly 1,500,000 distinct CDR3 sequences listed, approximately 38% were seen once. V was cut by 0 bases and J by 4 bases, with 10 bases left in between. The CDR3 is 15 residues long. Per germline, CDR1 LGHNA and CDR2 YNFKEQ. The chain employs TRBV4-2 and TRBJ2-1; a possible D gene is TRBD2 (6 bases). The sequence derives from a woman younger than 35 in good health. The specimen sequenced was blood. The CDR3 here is CASSQDPGEYNEQFF. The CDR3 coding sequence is TGTGCCAGCAGCCAAGATCCGGGGGAGTACAATGAGCAGTTCTTC.